This TCR beta chain derives from a study of shared clonotypes between healthy human individuals. Study conclusions and caveats: Clonotype sharing among the donors was expected to vary with sequencing depth. Clonotypes not shared had lower generation probabilities than those common to all four donors.

This clone was counted a single time. The antigen is not known. CDR1 and CDR2 from the germline V gene are MNHEY and SMNVEV (reference sequence). The CDR3 is 15 residues long. Trimming left V 6 bases short and J 9 bases short, with 21 bases between. The data were produced by immunoSEQ multiplex PCR, yet TCRdb's version contains in-frame clones alone and is incomplete. The table shows about 800,000 clones, with just over 95% occurring only once. Selected positively for CCR7 and CD45RO-negative, naive CD8 cells excluded terminally differentiated effector memory CD45RA+ cells. The gene calls are TRBV27 and TRBJ1-5; D unclear. This clonotype was sampled from a man aged 30 to 39 in good health. The specimen sequenced was naive CD8+ T cells sorted from blood. The CDR3 nucleotides are TGTGCCAGCAGCCCCCGACCCGATAGAGCTCGGCCCCAGCATTTT. It translates to CASSPRPDRARPQHF.